Shown below are 11 T cell receptor beta chains from a single sample sequenced in a study of blood T cell repertoires in COVID-19. The repertoire was sequenced with immunoSEQ multiplex PCR; TCRdb's copy has only in-frame clones and lacks some. The table records under 300,000 clones, roughly nine tenths of them present only once. Sequencing was done on a sample of peripheral blood. Receptors were obtained from a man younger than 30 with active or convalescent COVID-19.

This clone was seen only once. The genes are TRBV3-1 (or the pseudogene TRBV3-2) and TRBJ2-1, with D perhaps TRBD2 (6 bases). V was clipped by 4 bases and J by 10 bases, with 14 bases between them. The CDR3 length is 13 residues. Germline V gene sequence: CDR1 LGHDT, CDR2 YNNKEL (reference sequence). The CDR3 here is CASSPWEDWEQFF. CDR3 nucleotide sequence: TGTGCCAGCAGCCCTTGGGAGGATTGGGAGCAGTTCTTC.

The chain joins TRBV7-6 to TRBJ1-3; D may be TRBD1 (5 bases). CDR3 length: 14 amino acids. V was pared by 7 bases and J by 3 bases, with 13 bases between. Germline V gives CDR1 SGHVS, CDR2 FNYEAQ. CDR3 residues: CASTYGGYGNTIYF. CDR3 DNA sequence: TGTGCCAGCACCTACGGGGGGTATGGAAACACCATATATTTT. Full variable domain (missing parts from reference TRBV7-6 and TRBJ1-3): GAGVSQSPRYKVTKRGQDVALRCDPISGHVSLYWYRQALGQGPEFLTYFNYEAQQDKSGLPNDRFSAERPEGSISTLTIQRTEQRDSAMYRCASTYGGYGNTIYFGEGSWLTVV.

As for this clone: At one boundary the junction diverges from the germline segment, which might be a read error. V usage is TRBV6-2 or TRBV6-3 and J usage is TRBJ2-1, with 8 bases lining up with TRBD1. The CDR3 is 12 amino acids. Germline V gene sequence: CDR1 MNHEY, CDR2 SVGEGT. This CDR3 reads CASSYSPETGVF. The CDR3 DNA reads as TGTGCCAGCAGTTACTCCCCCGAGACAGGGGTCTTC.

CDR3 sequence (DNA): TGCGCCAGCAGCCAGGGGACAGGGGTCTCTGGGGCCAACGTCCTGACTTTC. Translation: CASSQGTGVSGANVLTF. This sequence joins TRBV4-1 and TRBJ2-6, with 10 positions matching TRBD1. CDR3 size: 17 residues. The J segment lost 0 bases and the V segment lost 3 bases, leaving 2 bases of the junction unmatched. CDR1 is MGHRA and CDR2 is YSYEKL in the germline V gene.

CDR3 in DNA: TGTGCCAGCAGCTGGACTAGCGGGCAAAAAAACATTCAGTACTTC. It is translated as CASSWTSGQKNIQYF. V usage is TRBV7-9 and J usage is TRBJ2-4; 11 bases map to TRBD2. CDR1 and CDR2 from the germline V gene are SEHNR and FQNEAQ (reference sequence). V lost 4 bases to trimming and J lost 4 bases; unmatched junction nucleotides: 3. CDR3 length equals 15 residues.

V gene TRBV24-1 combines with J gene TRBJ2-2, with unresolved D. This CDR3 has 15 amino acids. Trimming pared 3 bases from V and 3 bases from J, leaving 10 bases between. Germline V gene lookup returns CDR1 KGHDR and CDR2 SFDVKD. The CDR3 DNA sequence: TGTGCCACCAGTGATACCGAGCCTTACACCGGGGAGCTGTTTTTT. Its protein product is CATSDTEPYTGELFF.

The chain joins TRBV19 to TRBJ1-1, with 7 bases matching TRBD1. CDR1 and CDR2 (germline): LNHDA, SQIVND (reference sequence). Trimming cost V 6 bases and J 5 bases; bases outside gene matches: 9. This CDR3 has 14 amino acids. Written as DNA, the CDR3 is TGTGCCAGTAGGAGGGCCGACAGGGCGACTGAAGCTTTCTTT. Translation gives CASRRADRATEAFF.

The CDR3 DNA reads as TGTGCCAGCAGCCCCTTTATGGGTGGACAGGGAGGTTCCGGGGAGCTGTTTTTT. It specifies CASSPFMGGQGGSGELFF. V usage is TRBV7-3 and J usage is TRBJ2-2; 8 bases are shared with TRBD1. The germline gives CDR1 SGHTA, CDR2 FQGTGA. The CDR3 extends over 18 amino acids. V trimming: 5 bases; J trimming: 6 bases; junction bases outside the gene matches: 17.

Concerning this clone: Given a much more abundant clone one base away, this may be a read error. This chain joins TRBV9 and TRBJ2-7, with D possibly TRBD2 on 5 matching bases. Trimming cost V 4 bases and J 2 bases, with 7 bases left between them. The CDR3 runs to 12 residues. In germline, CDR1 is SGDLS, CDR2 YYNGEE. The CDR3 protein is CASSYGTYEQYF. The DNA for the CDR3 is TGTGCCAGCAGCTACGGGACCTACGAGCAGTACTTC.

The chain couples TRBV7-6 to TRBJ2-1, with TRBD2 identical over 16 bases. Unmatched junction bases numbered 6, after V lost 3 bases and J lost 10 bases. The CDR3 covers 16 residues. In germline, CDR1 is SGHVS, CDR2 FNYEAQ. The CDR3 region is CASSLGLAGGPEEQFF. CDR3 DNA sequence: TGTGCCAGCAGCTTGGGACTAGCGGGGGGGCCTGAGGAGCAGTTCTTC.

This chain joins TRBV3-1 (or the pseudogene TRBV3-2) and TRBJ2-5, with 11 bases identical to TRBD2. J gave up 5 bases and V 2 bases, and 4 bases lay outside the gene matches. Germline V gene lookup returns CDR1 LGHDT and CDR2 YNNKEL (reference sequence). The CDR3 sequence is 15 residues long. Here the CDR3 reads CASSQIAGGRETQYF. The CDR3, as DNA: TGTGCCAGCAGCCAAATAGCGGGGGGGCGGGAGACCCAGTACTTC.